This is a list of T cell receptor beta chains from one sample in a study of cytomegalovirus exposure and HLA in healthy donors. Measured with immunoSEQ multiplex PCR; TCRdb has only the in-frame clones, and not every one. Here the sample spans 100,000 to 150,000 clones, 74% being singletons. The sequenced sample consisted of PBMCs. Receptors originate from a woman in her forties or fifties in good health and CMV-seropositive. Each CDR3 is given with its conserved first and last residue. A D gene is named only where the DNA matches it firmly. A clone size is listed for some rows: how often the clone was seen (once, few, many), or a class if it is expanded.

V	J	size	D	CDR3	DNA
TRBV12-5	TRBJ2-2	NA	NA	CASGPGLGELFF	TGTGCTAGTGGTCCCGGGTTGGGGGAGCTGTTTTTT
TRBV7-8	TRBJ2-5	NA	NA	CASSLAREAQYF	TGTGCCAGCAGCTTAGCGAGGGAGGCCCAGTACTTC
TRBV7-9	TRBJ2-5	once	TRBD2	CASSIIGRPGTQYF	TGTGCCAGCAGCATAATCGGGAGGCCGGGGACCCAGTACTTC
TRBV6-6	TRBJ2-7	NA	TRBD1	CPSRLGTGGIYEQYF	TGTCCCAGCAGGCTCGGGACAGGGGGGATCTACGAGCAGTACTTC
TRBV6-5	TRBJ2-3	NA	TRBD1	CASSPPGQGVYTQYF	TGTGCCAGCAGCCCGCCGGGACAGGGCGTTTATACGCAGTATTTT
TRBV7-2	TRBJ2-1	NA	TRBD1	CASSLGQGAPGYNEQFF	TGTGCCAGCAGCTTAGGACAGGGGGCCCCCGGGTACAATGAGCAGTTCTTC
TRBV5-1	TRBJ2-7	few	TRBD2	CASSPGLAGQSSYEQYF	TGCGCCAGCAGCCCCGGCCTAGCGGGGCAGAGCTCCTACGAGCAGTACTTC
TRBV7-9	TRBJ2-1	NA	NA	CASSSGGEVNEQFF	TGTGCCAGCAGCTCCGGCGGGGAGGTGAATGAGCAGTTCTTC
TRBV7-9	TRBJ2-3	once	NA	CSSSFGLAEADTQYF	TGTTCCAGCAGCTTTGGCTTGGCGGAGGCAGATACGCAGTATTTT
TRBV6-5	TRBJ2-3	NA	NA	CASSKIQGGTDTQYF	TGTGCCAGCAGTAAGATACAAGGAGGCACAGATACGCAGTATTTT
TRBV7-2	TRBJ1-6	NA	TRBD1	CASTQGAKNSPLHF	TGTGCCAGCACCCAGGGGGCGAAGAATTCACCCCTCCACTTT
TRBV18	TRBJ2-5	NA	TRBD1	CASSPPTGDLEETQYF	TGTGCCAGCTCACCGCCGACAGGGGATTTGGAAGAGACCCAGTACTTC
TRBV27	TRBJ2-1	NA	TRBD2	CASSTAAGVNNEQFF	TGTGCCAGCAGTACCGCAGCGGGGGTTAACAATGAGCAGTTCTTC
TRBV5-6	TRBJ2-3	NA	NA	CASSLRTASTDTQYF	TGTGCCAGCAGCTTGAGGACAGCTAGCACAGATACGCAGTATTTT
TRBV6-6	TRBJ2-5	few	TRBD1	CASRFDREEYF	TGTGCCAGCAGGTTTGACAGGGAAGAGTACTTC
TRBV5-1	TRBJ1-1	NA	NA	CASSLVAGRSGEAFF	TGCGCCAGCAGCCTCGTCGCAGGGAGGTCCGGTGAAGCTTTCTTT
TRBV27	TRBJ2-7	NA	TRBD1	CASSPGTGGLMAYF	TGTGCCAGCAGCCCCGGGACAGGGGGCCTCATGGCGTACTTC
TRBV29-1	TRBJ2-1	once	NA	CSVSETLYNEQFF	TGCAGCGTTTCGGAGACTTTATACAATGAGCAGTTCTTC
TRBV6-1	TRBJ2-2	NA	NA	CASSSIHRNTGELFF	TGTGCCAGCAGTTCCATACACAGGAACACCGGGGAGCTGTTTTTT